The clone carrying this TCR beta chain showed up just once. This specimen includes other DNA sequences encoding the same CDR3. The source of the sample is a study of cytomegalovirus exposure and HLA in healthy donors. Turning to the study itself: Tens of millions of unique TCRs, all from HLA-typed donors, were included in an early release of the data.

V lost 4 bases, J lost 5 bases, and 13 bases lay in between. The CDR3 has 13 amino acids. The V gene's germline CDR1 is GTSNPN and CDR2 SVGIG (reference sequence). The PCR contained 60 Vbeta and 13 Jbeta primers. Data came from immunoSEQ multiplex PCR; TCRdb stores just in-frame clones and leaves some out. In the table there are 200,000 or so clones, 70% to 80% of which are singletons. This TCR derives from a male donor in good health and CMV-seropositive. The material sequenced was PBMCs. This chain links TRBV30 with TRBJ2-3; D not certain. The CDR3, as DNA: TGTGCCTGGAATAAGATTCGGGTAGATACGCAGTATTTT. It specifies CAWNKIRVDTQYF.